The 25 T cell receptor beta chains listed next were all sequenced from one sample in a study of cytomegalovirus exposure and HLA in healthy donors. PCR used 60 Vbeta primers and 13 Jbeta primers. Assay: immunoSEQ multiplex PCR; the TCRdb copy retains only in-frame clones and omits some. The table for this sample gives 60,000 to 80,000 clones. Sequenced sample: PBMCs. Every receptor here comes from a boy aged 10-17 years in good health and CMV-seronegative.

The chain uses TRBV9 and TRBJ1-1; 7 bases match TRBD1. There are 17 residues in the CDR3. Germline V lookup: CDR1 SGDLS, CDR2 YYNGEE. The V segment lost 0 bases and the J segment 0 bases; nucleotides outside the gene matches: 8. In nucleotides, the CDR3 is TGTGCCAGCAGCGTAGATCCAGGGGGGTTCATGAACACTGAAGCTTTCTTT. It codes for CASSVDPGGFMNTEAFF.

V gene TRBV7-6 combines with J gene TRBJ1-5; D gene uncertain. The CDR3 consists of 13 residues. V gave up 3 bases and J gave up 5 bases, with 8 bases separating them. The germline gives CDR1 SGHVS, CDR2 FNYEAQ. The CDR3, as DNA: TGTGCCAGCAGCTTTTGGGAGGATCAGCCCCAGCATTTT. Translating gives CASSFWEDQPQHF.

The chain uses TRBV19 and TRBJ2-7, with 7 nucleotides matching TRBD1. This CDR3 region has 14 residues. Germline loops: CDR1 LNHDA, CDR2 SQIVND (reference sequence). Trimming took 1 base from V and 0 from J; bases not matched to a gene: 0. The CDR3 coding sequence is TGTGCCAGTAGTATAGGGGACAGCTCCTACGAGCAGTACTTC. This gives the protein CASSIGDSSYEQYF.

The chain has TRBV30 and TRBJ2-7; no clear D. The germline V gene encodes CDR1 GTSNPN and CDR2 SVGIG (reference sequence). The V end was cut by 0 bases, the J end by 2 bases, with 8 bases between. This CDR3 comprises 13 residues. CDR3 coding DNA: TGTGCCTGGAGTGTACATCCTGCCTACGAGCAGTACTTC. It specifies CAWSVHPAYEQYF.

The chain uses TRBV7-2 and TRBJ2-7, with D possibly matching TRBD1 (5 bases). Germline CDR1 SGHTA, CDR2 FQGNSA. The CDR3 extends over 15 amino acids. V shed 2 bases and J shed 6 bases, with 17 bases lying between them. CDR3 amino acids: CASSLLQGIETEQYF. The CDR3 DNA sequence: TGTGCCAGCAGCTTATTGCAGGGAATCGAGACCGAGCAGTACTTC.

This chain links TRBV5-1 with TRBJ1-2; tentatively, D is TRBD1 (5 bases). The V and J ends lost 0 bases and 8 bases respectively, with 14 bases between them. The CDR3 has 14 residues. Germline values: CDR1 SGHRS, CDR2 YFSETQ. The CDR3: CASSLEVGAGGYTF. CDR3 sequence (DNA): TGCGCCAGCAGCTTGGAAGTAGGGGCGGGAGGCTACACCTTC.

The CDR3 reads CASSRGDRGYEQYF. CDR3 in DNA: TGTGCCAGCAGCCGAGGGGACAGGGGGTACGAGCAGTACTTC. The chain carries TRBV11-1 and TRBJ2-7; the match to TRBD1 covers 11 bases. Germline values: CDR1 SGHAT, CDR2 FQDESV (reference sequence). The CDR3 has 14 amino acids. The V gene end was trimmed by 5 bases and the J gene end by 4 bases; junction bases not matched to a gene: 4. Together with reference TRBV11-1 and TRBJ2-7, the CDR3 gives the full variable domain: EAEVAQSPRYKITEKSQAVAFWCDPISGHATLYWYRQILGQGPELLVQFQDESVVDDSQLPKDRFSAERLKGVDSTLKIQPAELGDSAMYLCASSRGDRGYEQYFGPGTRLTVT.

The rearrangement joins TRBV29-1 to TRBJ2-7; TRBD1 might be the D (5 bases). This CDR3 is 11 amino acids long. Germline values: CDR1 SQVTM, CDR2 ANQGSEA. The CDR3 DNA reads as TGCAGTCATTCCCAGGGATACGAGCAGTACTTC. Protein product: CSHSQGYEQYF.

V and J are TRBV6-6 and TRBJ1-4, with D perhaps matching TRBD1 (6 bases). V dropped 5 bases and J dropped 5 bases, with 15 bases sitting between them. Germline-derived CDR1 and CDR2 are MNHNY and SVGAGI (reference sequence). The CDR3 totals 15 residues. The DNA of the CDR3 is TGTGCCAGCAGTGGGAAGGGGGGGGAAAATGAAAAACTGTTTTTT. Translating it yields CASSGKGGENEKLFF.

This chain connects TRBV7-8 to TRBJ2-7; TRBD1 matches at 9 bases. Trimming removed 1 base from V and 2 bases from J; junction bases left unmatched: 9. Per germline, CDR1 SGHVS and CDR2 FQNEAQ. This CDR3 contains 17 residues. This CDR3 is CASSLGSGQGETYEQYF. CDR3 DNA: TGTGCCAGCAGCTTAGGGTCGGGACAGGGAGAAACCTACGAGCAGTACTTC.

Turning to this clone: One junction end does not reproduce the germline sequence, and a read error may be involved. The J gene is TRBJ1-5, the V gene TRBV4-1, with 10 bases matching TRBD1. This CDR3 region has 16 residues. Germline V gene sequence: CDR1 MGHRA, CDR2 YSYEKL. The CDR3 here is CASSLEARTGGQAQHF. The CDR3 nucleotides are TGCGCCAGCAGCCTCGAGGCGCGGACAGGGGGTCAGGCCCAGCATTTT.

The V gene is TRBV4-2, the J gene TRBJ2-7; 8 nucleotides agree with TRBD2. The germline gives CDR1 LGHNA, CDR2 YNFKEQ. The CDR3 extends over 15 amino acids. V lost 1 base, J lost 6 bases, and 8 bases stayed unmatched. The CDR3 region has the DNA TGTGCCAGCAGCCAAGGGGGACTAGACGACTCCGAGCAGTACTTC. Amino acid sequence: CASSQGGLDDSEQYF.

This rearrangement joins TRBV20-1 to TRBJ1-2, with D perhaps TRBD1 (5 bases). Trimming removed 5 bases from V and 8 bases from J, with 12 bases in between. CDR1 and CDR2 from the germline V gene are DFQATT and SNEGSKA (reference sequence). CDR3 length equals 11 residues. In DNA, the CDR3 is TGCAGTGCTGGATGGGCAGGGGGCTACACCTTC. Residues: CSAGWAGGYTF.

The chain joins TRBV5-4 to TRBJ1-2; 7 bases fit TRBD1. CDR3 length: 14 residues. Germline V gene data show CDR1 as SGHNT and CDR2 as YYREEE (reference sequence). V was clipped by 3 bases and J by 4 bases; unmatched bases: 6. The DNA of the CDR3 is TGTGCCAGCAGCTGGGACAGCCCATTCTATGGCTACACCTTC. Encoded protein: CASSWDSPFYGYTF.

CDR3 sequence reads: CASSVEGELFF. CDR3 in DNA: TGTGCCAGCAGCGTCGAGGGGGAGCTGTTTTTT. The V gene is TRBV9, the J gene TRBJ2-2; no definite D call. The V end was cut by 2 bases, the J end by 8 bases, with 4 bases between. Germline lookup yields CDR1 SGDLS and CDR2 YYNGEE. The CDR3 is 11 residues long.

The rearrangement joins TRBV6-7 to TRBJ2-2; 9 positions match TRBD1. TRBV6-7 is given ORF status, its function remaining uncertain. Trimming took 9 bases from V and 4 from J; bases not matched to a gene: 6. The CDR3 runs to 14 residues. CDR3 DNA: TGTGCCAGTCCCGACAGGGGGATCACCGGGGAGCTGTTTTTT. Amino acid sequence: CASPDRGITGELFF.

The genes are TRBV18 and TRBJ1-1; the match to TRBD1 covers 7 bases. Germline V CDR1 and CDR2: KGHSH, LQKENI. Germline trimming cut 6 bases from V and 8 bases from J; bases unmatched to any gene: 6. CDR3 size: 12 residues. The CDR3 DNA follows: TGTGCCAGCTCTCTTAGGACAGGAGAAGCTTTCTTT. Its translation: CASSLRTGEAFF.

This chain links TRBV4-1 with TRBJ1-5; D is uncertain. V was cut by 1 base and J by 4 bases, with 11 bases left in between. From germline, CDR1 is MGHRA and CDR2 YSYEKL. The CDR3 consists of 15 residues. CDR3 in amino acids: CASSQVLTSNQPQHF. The CDR3 nucleotides are TGCGCCAGCAGCCAAGTTCTGACTTCAAATCAGCCCCAGCATTTT.

With respect to this clone: A read error may produce the germline difference seen at one junction end. The same CDR3 is also encoded by other DNA sequences in this sample. The chain combines TRBV30 with TRBJ1-6; tentatively, D is TRBD1 (6 bases). The CDR3 is 13 residues long. Per the germline V gene, CDR1 is GTSNPN and CDR2 is SVGIG (reference sequence). CDR3 amino acids: CAWSTGNNSPLHF. DNA of the CDR3: TGTGCCTGGTCGACAGGAAACAATTCACCCCTACACTTT.

The chain carries TRBV20-1 and TRBJ1-1; D is unresolved. Trimming took 6 bases from V and 4 from J, leaving 9 bases between them. The CDR3 extends over 11 amino acids. Looked up from germline, CDR1 is DFQATT and CDR2 is SNEGSKA (reference sequence). This CDR3 reads CSALGVTEAFF. As DNA, the CDR3 is TGCAGTGCACTGGGCGTCACTGAAGCTTTCTTT.

V and J are TRBV29-1 and TRBJ2-7; D gene unclear. The CDR3 length is 11 residues. V shed 4 bases and J shed 7 bases, with 11 bases lying between them. Germline V lookup: CDR1 SQVTM, CDR2 ANQGSEA. The CDR3 DNA follows: TGCAGCGTTGTCGGGTCCGGGGAGCAGTACTTC. Translating it yields CSVVGSGEQYF.

The genes are TRBV7-6 and TRBJ2-1; TRBD2 is a possible D gene (6 bases). Germline lookup yields CDR1 SGHVS and CDR2 FNYEAQ. The CDR3 is 14 amino acids. V lost 3 bases and J lost 5, with 11 bases in between. The CDR3 protein is CASSLGGRNNEQFF. The CDR3 bases are TGTGCCAGCAGCTTGGGGGGACGGAACAATGAGCAGTTCTTC.

This chain uses TRBV28 with TRBJ1-1; TRBD1 matches 9 bases. The CDR3 is 15 amino acids. Unmatched junction bases numbered 7, after V lost 5 bases and J lost 3 bases. The V gene's germline CDR1 is MDHEN and CDR2 SYDVKM. The DNA for the CDR3 is TGTGCCAGCAGTCCGCGGGACAGGGCGCACACTGAAGCTTTCTTT. Amino acids: CASSPRDRAHTEAFF.

The chain combines TRBV30 with TRBJ2-1, with TRBD1 identical over 7 bases. Germline-derived CDR1 and CDR2 are GTSNPN and SVGIG (reference sequence). The length of the CDR3 is 13 residues. The trim removed 4 bases at V and 9 bases at J, leaving 9 bases unmatched. The CDR3, as DNA: TGTGCCTGGAAACAGACAGGGTCGGCTGAGCAGTTCTTC. As protein: CAWKQTGSAEQFF.

The genes are TRBV4-3 and TRBJ2-7; the match to TRBD2 covers 7 bases. This CDR3 spans 18 amino acids. CDR1 and CDR2 from the germline V gene are LGHNA and YSLEER. Unmatched junction bases numbered 17, after V lost 4 bases and J lost 2 bases. The CDR3 protein is CASSRGSGKGGFAYEQYF. CDR3 sequence (DNA): TGCGCCAGCAGCCGGGGAAGCGGGAAAGGAGGTTTCGCCTACGAGCAGTACTTC.